This TCR beta chain came from a study of cytomegalovirus exposure and HLA in healthy donors. About the research overall: Out of about 190 million T cells, an earlier analysis found roughly 110 million unique TCR beta sequences in total. Study-wide points: Common viral pathogens (according to a later analysis) appeared linked to several of the most significant clusters. Across donors, presence/absence analyses took sequencing depth to be roughly uniform.

The CDR3 runs 15 residues. Comment on this clone: Antigen unknown.

The PCR was carried out with 60 Vbeta primers and 13 Jbeta primers. Sequenced by immunoSEQ multiplex PCR; TCRdb stores in-frame clones only, minus some. This sample yields about 92,000 clones, of which about three quarters are seen a single time; 7.3% belongs to the top ten. The rearrangement uses TRBV21-1 and TRBJ1-2. TRBV21-1 is recorded as a pseudogene. The source material was PBMCs. The sequence derives from a man aged 50 to 60 in good health and CMV-seropositive. The CDR3 nucleotides read TGTGCCAGCAGCAAAACGGGGGAGTCGGTCTATGGCTACACCTTC. It specifies CASSKTGESVYGYTF.